This T cell receptor beta chain came from a study of human thymus T cells. Produced via immunoSEQ multiplex PCR; TCRdb's table is partial and in-frame only. The sample lists some 46,000 clones, around 94% seen once, with about 0.12% in the top ten. Study observations and caveats: In thymic and blood repertoires alike, V and J usage looked biased.

Points on this clone: The target antigen is unknown.

V was pared by 3 bases and J by 4 bases, with 7 bases between. Germline loops: CDR1 MDHEN, CDR2 SYDVKM. There are 13 residues in the CDR3. Half of the eight donors gave roughly 0.5-1 mL blood during surgery. Genomic DNA was extracted from every available blood leukocyte. This chain uses TRBV28 with TRBJ1-3, with D hard to call. The clonotype originates from a boy in the first two years of life with a congenital heart defect but otherwise immunologically healthy. Sequencing was done on a sample of blood. CDR3 sequence reads: CASSFIQGNTIYF. In DNA, the CDR3 is TGTGCCAGCAGTTTCATTCAAGGAAACACCATATATTTT.